This T cell receptor (beta chain) was captured in a study of follicular helper T cells after annual influenza vaccination. For the study at large: For some subjects, blood spans the 2013-2014, 2014-2015 and 2015-2016 annual vaccinations.

Trimming took 4 bases from V and 2 from J, leaving 18 bases between them. Germline V gene sequence: CDR1 MDHEN, CDR2 SYDVKM. This CDR3 contains 18 residues. Time point given: 2014-2015 season, 7 days after vaccination. Before and after seasonal inactivated influenza vaccination, adults gave blood for sorting CD4 subsets for sequencing. TCRB was sequenced at Survey level resolution. Measured with immunoSEQ multiplex PCR; TCRdb has only the in-frame clones, and not every one. The repertoire holds nearly 15,000 clones, with less than 85% as singletons. Sequenced here: CXCR5+ CD38- circulating T follicular helper cells from blood, sampled 7 days after influenza vaccination. Subset in this sample: circulating Tfh, non-naive CD4+CXCR5+PD-1+ (ICOS+CD38+ or ICOS-CD38-). This receptor was taken from an adult who received the influenza vaccine. The chain links TRBV28 to TRBJ2-6; D might be TRBD2 (6 bases). CDR3: CASSYRDWRTAGANVLTF. CDR3 DNA: TGTGCCAGCAGTTACCGGGACTGGAGGACTGCTGGGGCCAACGTCCTGACTTTC.